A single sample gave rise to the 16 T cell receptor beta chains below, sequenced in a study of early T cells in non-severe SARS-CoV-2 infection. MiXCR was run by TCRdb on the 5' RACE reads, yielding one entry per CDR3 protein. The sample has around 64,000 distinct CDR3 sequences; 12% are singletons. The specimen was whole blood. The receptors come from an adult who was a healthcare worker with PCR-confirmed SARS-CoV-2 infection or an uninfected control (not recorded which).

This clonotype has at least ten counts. The CDR3 nucleotides read TGTGCCAGCAGCTTGACGGGCGACTATGGCTACACCTTC. It yields the protein CASSLTGDYGYTF. V usage is TRBV7-2 and J usage is TRBJ1-2; D gene uncertain. V was clipped by 3 bases and J by 3 bases, with 8 bases between them. The germline V gene has CDR1 SGHTA and CDR2 FQGNSA. The CDR3 has 13 amino acids.

The CDR3 loop reads CASSNRDRGYEQYF. DNA for the CDR3: TGTGCCAGCAGCAACCGGGACAGGGGATACGAGCAGTACTTC. The chain has TRBV11-2 and TRBJ2-7; 10 bases fit TRBD1. CDR1 and CDR2 (germline): SGHAT, FQNNGV. The CDR3 covers 14 residues. V lost 5 bases, J lost 4 bases, and 5 bases stayed unmatched. Full variable domain (remainder filled in from reference TRBV11-2 and TRBJ2-7): EAGVAQSPRYKIIEKRQSVAFWCNPISGHATLYWYQQILGQGPKLLIQFQNNGVVDDSQLPKDRFSAERLKGVDSTLKIQPAKLEDSAVYLCASSNRDRGYEQYFGPGTRLTVT.

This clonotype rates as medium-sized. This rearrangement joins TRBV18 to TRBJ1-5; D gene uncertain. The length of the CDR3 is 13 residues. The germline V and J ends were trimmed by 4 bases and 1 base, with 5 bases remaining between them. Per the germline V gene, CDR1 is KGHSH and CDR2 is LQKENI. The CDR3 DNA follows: TGTGCCAGCTCACTAGACAGCAATCAGCCCCAGCATTTT. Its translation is CASSLDSNQPQHF.

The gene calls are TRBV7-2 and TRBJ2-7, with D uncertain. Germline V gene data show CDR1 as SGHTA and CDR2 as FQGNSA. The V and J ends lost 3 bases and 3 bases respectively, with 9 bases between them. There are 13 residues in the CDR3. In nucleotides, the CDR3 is TGTGCCAGCAGCTTCAGTAGCTTCTACGAGCAGTACTTC. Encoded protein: CASSFSSFYEQYF.

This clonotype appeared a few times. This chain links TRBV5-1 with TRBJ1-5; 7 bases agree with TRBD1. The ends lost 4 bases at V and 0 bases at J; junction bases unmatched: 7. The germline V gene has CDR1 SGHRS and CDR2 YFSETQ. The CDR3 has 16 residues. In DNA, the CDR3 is TGCGCCAGCAGCGAGGGGGGACAGCCTAGCAATCAGCCCCAGCATTTT. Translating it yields CASSEGGQPSNQPQHF.

As DNA, the CDR3 is TGTGCCAGCCGACTCGAGGCTTCTAATGAAAAACTGTTTTTT. Its translation is CASRLEASNEKLFF. This chain uses TRBV4-2 with TRBJ1-4; D gene unclear. Germline V lookup: CDR1 LGHNA, CDR2 YNFKEQ. Trimming removed 8 bases at V and 3 bases at J, with 13 bases between. The CDR3 has 14 amino acids.

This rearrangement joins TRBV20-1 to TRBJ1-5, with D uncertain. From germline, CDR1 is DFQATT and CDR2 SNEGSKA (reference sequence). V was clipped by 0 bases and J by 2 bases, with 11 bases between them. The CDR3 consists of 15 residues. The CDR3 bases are TGCAGTGCTAGAGATTGGGAGGGAGGCAATCAGCCCCAGCATTTT. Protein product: CSARDWEGGNQPQHF.

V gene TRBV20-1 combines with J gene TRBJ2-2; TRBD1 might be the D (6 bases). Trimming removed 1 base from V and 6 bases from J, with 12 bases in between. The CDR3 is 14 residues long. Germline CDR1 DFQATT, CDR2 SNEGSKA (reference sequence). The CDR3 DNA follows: TGCAGTGCTAGAGTTTGGGGGCGTGCCGGGGAGCTGTTTTTT. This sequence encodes CSARVWGRAGELFF.

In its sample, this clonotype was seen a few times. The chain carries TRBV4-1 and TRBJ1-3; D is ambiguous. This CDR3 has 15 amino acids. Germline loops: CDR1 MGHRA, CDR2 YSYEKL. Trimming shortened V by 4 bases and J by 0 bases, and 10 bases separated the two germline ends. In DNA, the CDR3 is TGCGCCAGCAGCCCCATGGACCTCTCTGGAAACACCATATATTTT. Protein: CASSPMDLSGNTIYF.

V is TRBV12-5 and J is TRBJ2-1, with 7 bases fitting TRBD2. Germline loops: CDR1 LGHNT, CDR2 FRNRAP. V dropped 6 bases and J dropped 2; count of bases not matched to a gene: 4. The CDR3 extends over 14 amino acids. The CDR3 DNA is TGTGCTAGTGGCTCTGCGGGGGCCTACAATGAGCAGTTCTTC. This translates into CASGSAGAYNEQFF.

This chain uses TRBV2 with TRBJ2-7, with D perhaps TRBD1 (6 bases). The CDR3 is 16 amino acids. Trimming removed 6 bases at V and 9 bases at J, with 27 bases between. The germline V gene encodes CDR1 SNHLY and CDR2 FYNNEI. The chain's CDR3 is CASSRDRLHLELVQYF. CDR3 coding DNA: TGTGCCAGCAGCAGAGACAGGCTACACCTGGAACTAGTGCAGTACTTC.

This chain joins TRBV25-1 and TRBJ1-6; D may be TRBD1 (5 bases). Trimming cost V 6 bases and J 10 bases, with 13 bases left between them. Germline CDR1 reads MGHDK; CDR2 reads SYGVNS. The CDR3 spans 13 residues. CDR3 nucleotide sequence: TGTGCCAGCAGGCCGGGGGGTGAATCACCCCTCCACTTT. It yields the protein CASRPGGESPLHF. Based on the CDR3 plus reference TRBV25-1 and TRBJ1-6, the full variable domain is EADIYQTPRYLVIGTGKKITLECSQTMGHDKMYWYQQDPGMELHLIHYSYGVNSTEKGDLSSESTVSRIRTEHFPLTLESARPSHTSQYLCASRPGGESPLHFGNGTRLTVT.

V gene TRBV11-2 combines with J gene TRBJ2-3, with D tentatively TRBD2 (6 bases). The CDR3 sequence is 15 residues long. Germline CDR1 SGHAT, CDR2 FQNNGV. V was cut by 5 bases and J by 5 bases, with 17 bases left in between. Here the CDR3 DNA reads TGTGCCAGCAGCCCCGGGATGGGAGGTTTAGATACGCAGTATTTT. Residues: CASSPGMGGLDTQYF.

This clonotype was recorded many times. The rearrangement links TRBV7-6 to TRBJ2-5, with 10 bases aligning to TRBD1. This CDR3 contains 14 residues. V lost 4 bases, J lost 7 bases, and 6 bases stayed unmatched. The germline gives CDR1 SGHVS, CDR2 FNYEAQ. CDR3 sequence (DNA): TGTGCCAGCAGCTCTAGACAGGGGGCGTGGACCCAGTACTTC. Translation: CASSSRQGAWTQYF.

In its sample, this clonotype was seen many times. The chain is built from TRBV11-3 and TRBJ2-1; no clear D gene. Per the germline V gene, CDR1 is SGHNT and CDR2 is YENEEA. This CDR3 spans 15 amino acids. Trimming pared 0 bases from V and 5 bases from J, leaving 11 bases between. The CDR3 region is CASSLDGLGDNEQFF. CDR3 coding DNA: TGTGCCAGCAGCTTAGATGGGCTTGGCGACAATGAGCAGTTCTTC.

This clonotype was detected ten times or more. CDR3 region: CASSETTGTNQPQHF. The CDR3 nucleotides are TGTGCCAGCAGCGAGACGACAGGCACGAATCAGCCCCAGCATTTT. V gene TRBV11-2 combines with J gene TRBJ1-5, with D perhaps matching TRBD1 (6 bases). The CDR3 is made up of 15 amino acids. The germline CDR1 and CDR2 sequences are SGHAT and FQNNGV. Trimming took 5 bases from V and 4 from J, leaving 15 bases between them.